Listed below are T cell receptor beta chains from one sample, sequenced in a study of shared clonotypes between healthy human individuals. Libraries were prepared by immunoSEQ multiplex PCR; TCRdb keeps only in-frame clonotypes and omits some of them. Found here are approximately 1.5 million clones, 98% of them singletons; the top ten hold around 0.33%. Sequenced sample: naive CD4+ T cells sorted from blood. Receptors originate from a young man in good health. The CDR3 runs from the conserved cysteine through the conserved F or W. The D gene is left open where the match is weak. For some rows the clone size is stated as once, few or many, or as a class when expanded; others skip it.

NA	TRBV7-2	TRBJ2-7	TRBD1	TGTGCCAGCAGCTCCAGGACAGGGGCCTACGAGCAGTACTTC	CASSSRTGAYEQYF
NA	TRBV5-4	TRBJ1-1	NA	TGTGCCAGCAGCTTACAGGGTGATCGATGGAGTGCTTTCTTT	CASSLQGDRWSAFF
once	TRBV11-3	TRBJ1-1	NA	TGTGCCAGCAGCATATTGGGATCCGCGAACACTGAAGCTTTCTTT	CASSILGSANTEAFF
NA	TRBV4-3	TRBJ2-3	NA	TGCGCCAGCAGCCAAACAGGGGGCGGGGGGGCAGATACGCAGTATTTT	CASSQTGGGGADTQYF
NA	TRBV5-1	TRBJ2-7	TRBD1	TGCGCCAGCAGCCCACTTAGTCCAGGGGGCGCCTACGAGCAGTACTTC	CASSPLSPGGAYEQYF
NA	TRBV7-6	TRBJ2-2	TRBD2	TGTGCCAGCAGCTTAGGGGCGGGAGCCGGGGAGCTGTTTTTT	CASSLGAGAGELFF
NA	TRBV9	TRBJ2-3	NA	TGTGCCAGCAGCCCCAGACAGAGCACAGATACGCAGTATTTT	CASSPRQSTDTQYF
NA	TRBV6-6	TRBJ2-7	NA	TGTGCCAGCAGTTCCTTACCGGGACAAAGCTCCTACGAGCAGTACTTC	CASSSLPGQSSYEQYF
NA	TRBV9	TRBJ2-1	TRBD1	TGTGCCAGCAGCGTAGAAACAGGGGGTCGGCAGTTCTTC	CASSVETGGRQFF
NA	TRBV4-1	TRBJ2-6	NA	TGCGCCAGCAGCCGGGCCGGATTAGGGGCCAACGTCCTGACTTTC	CASSRAGLGANVLTF
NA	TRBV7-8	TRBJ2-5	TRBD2	TGTGCCAGCAGCTTAGTCAGACTAGCGGATAAAGAGACCCAGTACTTC	CASSLVRLADKETQYF
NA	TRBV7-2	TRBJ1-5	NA	TGTGCCAGCAGCCATTGGGGCAATCAGCCCCAGCATTTT	CASSHWGNQPQHF
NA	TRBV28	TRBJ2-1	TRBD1	TGTGCCAGCAGTTCTCAGGGGGCGGAAAACTACAATGAGCAGTTCTTC	CASSSQGAENYNEQFF
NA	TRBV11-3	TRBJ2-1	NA	TGTGCCAGCAGCTTCGGAGGGGTTCAAGAGCAGTTCTTC	CASSFGGVQEQFF
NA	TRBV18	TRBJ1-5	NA	TGTGCCAGCTCACAAACAAGGGAGAAAGACAGGCCGGTATTTGGGCATTTT	CASSQTREKDRPVFGHF
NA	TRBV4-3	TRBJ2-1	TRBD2	TGCGCCAGCAGCCAAGAAACTAGCGGGGTTCAAGGAGAGCAGTTCTTC	CASSQETSGVQGEQFF
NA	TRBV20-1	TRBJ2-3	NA	TGCAGTGCAGTCGTTACAGATACGCAGTATTTT	CSAVVTDTQYF
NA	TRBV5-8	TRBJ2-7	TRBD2	TGTGCCAGCAGCTTGGATTGGGGGGCAGCGGGAGTCCCCTACGAGCAGTACTTC	CASSLDWGAAGVPYEQYF
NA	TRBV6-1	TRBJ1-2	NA	TGTGCCAGCAGTGAAGTGGGGCGAGCGGATGGCTACACCTTC	CASSEVGRADGYTF
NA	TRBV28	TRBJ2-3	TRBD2	TGTGCCAGCAGGTCACTAGCGGGCGGCACAGATACGCAGTATTTT	CASRSLAGGTDTQYF
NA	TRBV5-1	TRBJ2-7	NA	TGCGCCAGCAGCTTGGGTGGGGGCTACGAGCAGTACTTC	CASSLGGGYEQYF
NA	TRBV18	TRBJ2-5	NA	TGTGCCAGCTCACCTGATCGGGGAGAGACCCAGTACTTC	CASSPDRGETQYF
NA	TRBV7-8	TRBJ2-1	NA	TGTGCCAGCAGCTTAGCTCGGGTTCGTCGCAATGAGCAGTTCTTC	CASSLARVRRNEQFF
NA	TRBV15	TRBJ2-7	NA	TGTGCCACCAGCACAGAGTTGGCCCCTTCTGGGGAGCAGTACTTC	CATSTELAPSGEQYF
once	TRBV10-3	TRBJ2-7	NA	TGTGCCATAGGGAACTCTAAGTCATCGTACGAGCAGTACTTC	CAIGNSKSSYEQYF
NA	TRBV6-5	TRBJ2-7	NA	TGTGCCAGCACAGGAACCAGGGATGGCTCCTACGAGCAGTACTTC	CASTGTRDGSYEQYF
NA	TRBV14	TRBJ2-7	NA	TGTGCCAGCAGCCAAGAAAGAAGGGGCTCCTACGAGCAGTACTTC	CASSQERRGSYEQYF
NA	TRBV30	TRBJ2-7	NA	TGTGCCCGAGGACAGGAGCAGTACTTC	CARGQEQYF
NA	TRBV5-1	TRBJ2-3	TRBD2	TGCGCCAGCAGCTCGACTAGCGGGGTTAGCACAGATACGCAGTATTTT	CASSSTSGVSTDTQYF
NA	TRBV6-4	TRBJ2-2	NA	TGTGCCAGCAGTGTAACTGGGAGTAGCGGGGAGCTGTTTTTT	CASSVTGSSGELFF
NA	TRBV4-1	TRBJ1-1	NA	TGCGCCAGCAGCCAAGTGCCGGGTCTCGTCAACGCTGAAGCTTTCTTT	CASSQVPGLVNAEAFF
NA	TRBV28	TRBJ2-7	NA	TGTGCCAGCACTCTAACAGGGCCAACATACGAGCAGTACTTC	CASTLTGPTYEQYF
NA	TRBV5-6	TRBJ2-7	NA	TGTGCCAGCAGCCCCTCCGGGACGGGCAGCTACGAGCAGTACTTC	CASSPSGTGSYEQYF
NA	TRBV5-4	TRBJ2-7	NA	TGTGCCAGCAGCGGAGGAGGGGCCCGGAGCTCCTACGAGCAGTACTTC	CASSGGGARSSYEQYF
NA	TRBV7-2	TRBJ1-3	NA	TGTGCCAGCAGCCTGGGGGGGAGCTCTGGAAACACCATATATTTT	CASSLGGSSGNTIYF
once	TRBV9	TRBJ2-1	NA	TGTGCCAGCAGCGTACTCGGGACGAATGAGCAGTTCTTC	CASSVLGTNEQFF
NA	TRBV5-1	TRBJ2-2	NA	TGCGCCAGCAGAACAGAGACGGTGAACACCGGGGAGCTGTTTTTT	CASRTETVNTGELFF
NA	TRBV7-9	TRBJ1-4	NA	TGTGCCAGCAGCCTAAGGACAGTTAATGAAAAACTGTTTTTT	CASSLRTVNEKLFF
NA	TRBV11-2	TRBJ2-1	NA	TGTGCCAGCAGCTTTAACATGGAAAACTACAATGAGCAGTTCTTC	CASSFNMENYNEQFF
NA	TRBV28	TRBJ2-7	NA	TGTGCCAGCAGTCGGATGTCCTACGAGCAGTACTTC	CASSRMSYEQYF
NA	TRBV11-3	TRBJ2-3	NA	TGTGCCAGCAGCTTAGCCCCTAGCACAGATACGCAGTATTTT	CASSLAPSTDTQYF
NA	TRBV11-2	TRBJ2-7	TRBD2	TGTGCCAGCAGCTTATGGACTAGCGGGACCTACGAGCAGTACTTC	CASSLWTSGTYEQYF
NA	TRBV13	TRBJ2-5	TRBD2	TGTGCCAGCAGCGCCCTAGCGGGAATAGAGACCCAGTACTTC	CASSALAGIETQYF
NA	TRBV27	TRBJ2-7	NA	TGTGCCAGCAGTTCCCCATTAGCCGAGACCTACGAGCAGTACTTC	CASSSPLAETYEQYF
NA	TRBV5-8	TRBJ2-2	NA	TGTGCCAGCAGCCACGTGCGGGGGAACACCGGGGAGCTGTTTTTT	CASSHVRGNTGELFF
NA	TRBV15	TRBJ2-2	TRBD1	TGTGCCACCAGCAGGGACCAGGGGGCCGGGGAGCTGTTTTTT	CATSRDQGAGELFF
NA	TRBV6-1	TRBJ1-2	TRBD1	TGTGCCAGCAGTGCAATGGGACAGATCTATGGCTACACCTTC	CASSAMGQIYGYTF
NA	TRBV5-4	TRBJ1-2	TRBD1	TGTGCCAGCAGCGAAAGGGACAGGGGATTCTATGGCTACACCTTC	CASSERDRGFYGYTF
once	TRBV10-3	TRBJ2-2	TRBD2	TGTGCCATCAGCCAAGGACTAGCGGGCGCCGGGGAGCTGTTTTTT	CAISQGLAGAGELFF
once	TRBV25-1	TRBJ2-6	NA	TGTGCCAGTTCCGGGGCCAACGTCCTGACTTTC	CASSGANVLTF
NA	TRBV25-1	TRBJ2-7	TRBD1	TGTGCCAGCAGTGGGCCCAGGGGGAGCTACGAGCAGTACTTC	CASSGPRGSYEQYF
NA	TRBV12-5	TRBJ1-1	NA	TGTGCTAGTGGTTTGGTTTCGGGCACTGAAGCTTTCTTT	CASGLVSGTEAFF
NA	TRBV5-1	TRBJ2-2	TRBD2	TGCGCCAGCAGCCCCAGACTAGCGGGAGGGCCGGTGGCCGGGGAGCTGTTTTTT	CASSPRLAGGPVAGELFF
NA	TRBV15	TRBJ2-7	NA	TGTGCCACCAGCAGAGATCTGGCGGGGGAGCAGTACTTC	CATSRDLAGEQYF